This T cell receptor beta chain was profiled in a study of cytomegalovirus exposure and HLA in healthy donors. PCR employed 60 Vbeta and 13 Jbeta primers. Using immunoSEQ multiplex PCR, the repertoire was profiled, and TCRdb retains in-frame clones only, with some absent. The data hold 150,000 or so clones, with roughly 85% observed a single time. Germline V gene data show CDR1 as SGHRS and CDR2 as YFSETQ. The CDR3 has 16 residues. V lost 0 bases, J lost 6 bases, and 8 bases stayed unmatched. What was sequenced was PBMCs. The V and J genes are TRBV5-1 and TRBJ2-2; 7 bases agree with TRBD1. The sequence came from a woman aged 18-30 years in good health and CMV-seronegative. Here the CDR3 reads CASSLATGAGAGELFF. The CDR3 DNA is TGCGCCAGCAGCTTGGCCACAGGGGCTGGCGCCGGGGAGCTGTTTTTT.